Presented here are 17 T cell receptor beta chains from one specimen sequenced in a study of lymphopenia after photon versus proton radiotherapy. The assay was immunoSEQ multiplex PCR, and TCRdb's table has in-frame clones only and misses some. The table has tens of thousands of clones, roughly 89% seen once. The sequences come from peripheral blood, collected from a patient treated with proton-based radiotherapy. Every receptor here comes from a man aged 80 or over with esophageal cancer.

This chain joins TRBV27 and TRBJ1-4; D remains ambiguous. V was clipped by 5 bases and J by 6 bases, with 19 bases between them. Germline lookup yields CDR1 MNHEY and CDR2 SMNVEV (reference sequence). This CDR3 region has 16 residues. This CDR3 reads CASSHTRGVGDEKLFF. The CDR3, as DNA: TGTGCCAGCAGTCACACCCGCGGAGTAGGAGATGAAAAACTGTTTTTT.

This chain connects TRBV5-4 to TRBJ1-2; 7 bases are shared with TRBD1. The V segment lost 3 bases and the J segment 5 bases; nucleotides outside the gene matches: 7. The CDR3 consists of 14 residues. Germline CDR1 and CDR2: SGHNT and YYREEE (reference sequence). Here the CDR3 reads CASSSAGGGYGYTF. CDR3 nucleotide sequence: TGTGCCAGCAGCTCTGCAGGGGGTGGGTATGGCTACACCTTC.

This clone was detected only once. The CDR3 does not close with the conserved phenylalanine or tryptophan, likely indicating a read error. The chain couples TRBV6-5 to TRBJ1-1; D call uncertain. V lost 3 bases and J lost 0, with 8 bases in between. Germline CDR1 reads MNHEY; CDR2 reads SVGAGI. The CDR3 spans 14 residues. The CDR3 DNA reads TGTGCCAGCAGTTATCAAGGGATGAACACTGAAGCTTTCCTT. Its protein is CASSYQGMNTEAFL.

This chain joins TRBV6-5 and TRBJ1-2; weak D call: TRBD1 (6 bases). Germline CDR1 MNHEY, CDR2 SVGAGI. The CDR3 loop spans 14 amino acids. V lost 0 bases, J lost 10 bases, and 15 bases lay in between. The CDR3, as DNA: TGTGCCAGCAGTTACTCGAACAGGGCAGCGAACTACACCTTC. Amino acids: CASSYSNRAANYTF.

This chain uses TRBV4-3 with TRBJ1-2; 9 nucleotides agree with TRBD1. This CDR3 contains 17 residues. J gave up 4 bases and V 3 bases, and 12 bases lay outside the gene matches. From germline, CDR1 is LGHNA and CDR2 YSLEER. The DNA of the CDR3 is TGCGCCAGCAGCCACCTTTTGGGACAGGGTTTTCTCTATGGCTACACCTTC. Translation gives CASSHLLGQGFLYGYTF.

This clone was seen more than once but under ten times. The rearrangement joins TRBV7-9 to TRBJ1-6, with a possible D match to TRBD1 (5 bases). The germline V gene has CDR1 SEHNR and CDR2 FQNEAQ (reference sequence). CDR3 size: 15 residues. V gave up 4 bases and J gave up 8 bases, with 15 bases separating them. The CDR3 DNA follows: TGTGCCAGCAGCTCAGGGACCAGCCCCCATTCACCCCTCCACTTT. It codes for CASSSGTSPHSPLHF.

This clone was observed a handful of times. The chain is built from TRBV11-1 and TRBJ1-5, with a possible D match to TRBD1 (6 bases). V was clipped by 5 bases and J by 5 bases, with 10 bases between them. CDR3 size: 13 residues. Looked up from germline, CDR1 is SGHAT and CDR2 is FQDESV (reference sequence). The CDR3 loop reads CASSPDRDQPQHF. The CDR3 nucleotides read TGTGCCAGCAGCCCGGACAGAGATCAGCCCCAGCATTTT.

This chain joins TRBV15 and TRBJ1-2; D ambiguous. The V gene's germline CDR1 is LNHNV and CDR2 YYDKDF (reference sequence). The CDR3 extends over 13 amino acids. V lost 4 bases and J 8 bases, leaving 14 bases between the germline ends. The DNA for the CDR3 is TGTGCCACCAGCACACACACTGACCGCGGCTACACCTTC. Its protein product is CATSTHTDRGYTF.

The chain links TRBV29-1 to TRBJ2-5, with no clear D. V was cut by 0 bases and J by 7 bases, with 0 bases left in between. Germline lookup yields CDR1 SQVTM and CDR2 ANQGSEA. The CDR3 covers 9 residues. CDR3 amino acids: CSVEETQYF. The CDR3 DNA sequence: TGCAGCGTTGAAGAGACCCAGTACTTC.

The rearrangement uses TRBV30 and TRBJ2-1; D unclear. CDR3 size: 13 residues. The V end was cut by 3 bases, the J end by 4 bases, with 10 bases between. Germline-derived CDR1 and CDR2 are GTSNPN and SVGIG (reference sequence). CDR3 sequence: CAWRAGQYNEQFF. The CDR3 DNA is TGTGCCTGGAGGGCCGGCCAATACAATGAGCAGTTCTTC. The full variable domain, its missing parts supplied by reference TRBV30 and TRBJ2-1, is SQTIHQWPATLVQPVGSPLSLECTVEGTSNPNLYWYRQAAGRGLQLLFYSVGIGQISSEVPQNLSASRPQDRQFILSSKKLLLSDSGFYLCAWRAGQYNEQFFGPGTRLTVL.

J is TRBJ2-3 and V is TRBV7-2, with 7 bases identical to TRBD2. The CDR3 length is 16 residues. V lost 4 bases and J lost 1; bases outside the gene matches: 8. Germline V lookup: CDR1 SGHTA, CDR2 FQGNSA. DNA for the CDR3: TGTGCCAGCAGCTCTGGTCGGGCGGGGGGCACAGATACGCAGTATTTT. Protein: CASSSGRAGGTDTQYF.

The V gene is TRBV6-1, the J gene TRBJ2-4; tentative D call: TRBD2 (6 bases). Germline lookup yields CDR1 MNHNS and CDR2 SASEGT. The V gene lost 7 bases and the J gene lost 6 bases, with 16 bases spanning the gap. This CDR3 contains 14 residues. In DNA, the CDR3 is TGTGCCAGCACCGCCGGGACTCTGAGAAACATTCAGTACTTC. It translates to CASTAGTLRNIQYF.

This rearrangement joins TRBV2 to TRBJ1-1; 8 nucleotides agree with TRBD1. Germline loops: CDR1 SNHLY, CDR2 FYNNEI. Unmatched junction bases numbered 11, after V lost 7 bases and J lost 7 bases. The CDR3 extends over 14 amino acids. The CDR3 DNA reads TGTGCCAGCAACGGACAGGGAACCTTATATGAAGCTTTCTTT. Translated, it gives CASNGQGTLYEAFF.

V is TRBV30 and J is TRBJ2-4; 14 bases align to TRBD2. The trim removed 3 bases at V and 7 bases at J, leaving 11 bases unmatched. Germline V CDR1 and CDR2: GTSNPN, SVGIG (reference sequence). The CDR3 is 17 residues long. The CDR3 bases are TGTGCCTGGAGCTCGACGGGACTAGCGGGAGTCCTGAACATTCAGTACTTC. It encodes CAWSSTGLAGVLNIQYF.

The V call is TRBV2, the J call TRBJ2-7; the match to TRBD1 covers 8 bases. The CDR3 has 16 residues. Losses at the gene ends were 5 bases for V and 0 bases for J; bases not matched to a gene: 9. Per the germline V gene, CDR1 is SNHLY and CDR2 is FYNNEI. The CDR3 is CASSKEQGVYSYEQYF. For the CDR3, the DNA is TGTGCCAGCAGTAAAGAACAGGGGGTTTACTCCTACGAGCAGTACTTC.

The chain recombines TRBV9 with TRBJ2-1; no clear D gene. The CDR3 contains 15 residues. Looked up from germline, CDR1 is SGDLS and CDR2 is YYNGEE. V gave up 4 bases and J gave up 5 bases, with 16 bases separating them. The DNA of the CDR3 is TGTGCCAGCAGCCCCGCCTTGGGCAGAGACAATGAGCAGTTCTTC. Its protein product is CASSPALGRDNEQFF.

The gene calls are TRBV6-6 and TRBJ1-5; D not resolved. Germline V CDR1 and CDR2: MNHNY, SVGAGI (reference sequence). Trimming removed 7 bases from V and 6 bases from J, with 10 bases in between. The CDR3 consists of 12 residues. The CDR3 loop reads CASTLGLQPQHF. CDR3 sequence (DNA): TGTGCCAGCACCCTAGGCCTTCAGCCCCAGCATTTT.